Detailed here is one T cell receptor beta chain. Its cognate antigen is unknown. The culture ran for nine to ten days, and then CD4+ T cells were isolated. TCRdb's table, derived via immunoSEQ multiplex PCR, lists solely in-frame clones and lacks some. The table has more than 30,000 clones, around 80% seen once. This CDR3 contains 17 residues. V shed 6 bases, J shed 5 bases, and the junction held 13 bases outside the gene matches. Germline lookup yields CDR1 MDHEN and CDR2 SYDVKM. These data come from a study of vaccination effects on CD4 cells after COVID-19. About the study: Cultures of fewer than 2.5 million PBMC per well contained approximately 10 IU/ml IL-2 plus 10 ug/ml peptides.

Study-wide points: There was marked clonal contraction among infection- and vaccine-induced clones late after vaccination.

This chain links TRBV28 with TRBJ1-2; TRBD1 matches 12 bases. The input for sequencing was CD4+ T cells from PBMCs cultured without peptide, taken before COVID-19 vaccination. The TCR originated in a human donor who received a COVID-19 vaccine. CDR3 nucleotides: TGTGCCAGCAGCCCACCGGGACAGGGGGCGAAAGGTTATGGCTACACCTTC. It codes for CASSPPGQGAKGYGYTF.